This T cell receptor (beta chain) was captured by sequencing in a study of blood T cell repertoires in COVID-19. Participants came from about 23 US areas, aged roughly 18 to 95 years. Cohorts were determined from participant-reported clinical history. Donors in Cohort 3 who had recovered were those with two negative PCRs, healthcare professional clearance, or resolution of their symptoms. The CDR3 runs 15 residues. V shed 3 bases, J shed 4 bases, and the junction held 6 bases outside the gene matches. CDR1 KGHSH and CDR2 LQKENI come from the germline V gene. Here immunoSEQ multiplex PCR was the method, and the copy in TCRdb shows in-frame clones only, minus some. The sample has almost 400,000 clones, over 85% seen once.

This receptor was identified in a woman aged 25 to 39 who had recovered from COVID-19. The rearrangement joins TRBV18 to TRBJ1-3; the match to TRBD1 covers 7 bases. Sequencing used PBMCs or T cells enriched from blood (not recorded which). The CDR3 sequence: CASSPLTGLGNTIYF. In DNA, the CDR3 is TGTGCCAGCTCACCCTTGACAGGGTTAGGAAACACCATATATTTT.